These 10 T cell receptor beta chains were all obtained from the same sample, sequenced in a study of blood T cell repertoires in COVID-19. Measured with immunoSEQ multiplex PCR; TCRdb has only the in-frame clones, and not every one. The sample records roughly 150,000 clones, around four fifths being singletons. Sequencing was performed on peripheral blood. These TCRs come from a woman aged 80 or over with acute or convalescent COVID-19.

The rearrangement links TRBV5-1 to TRBJ1-3; 7 positions agree with TRBD1. V gave up 0 bases and J gave up 2 bases; unmatched junction bases: 2. Per the germline V gene, CDR1 is SGHRS and CDR2 is YFSETQ. The CDR3 runs 15 residues. The DNA of the CDR3 is TGCGCCAGCAGCTTGGACAGGGGAACTGGAAACACCATATATTTT. Its translation is CASSLDRGTGNTIYF.

V gene TRBV6-6 combines with J gene TRBJ1-1; D is ambiguous. This CDR3 has 15 amino acids. CDR1 is MNHNY and CDR2 is SVGAGI in the germline V gene (reference sequence). V was trimmed by 6 bases and J by 5 bases, leaving 19 bases between them. CDR3 in amino acids: CASRAPGREDTEAFF. CDR3 sequence (DNA): TGTGCCAGCAGGGCCCCTGGGAGGGAGGATACTGAAGCTTTCTTT.

The chain employs TRBV18 and TRBJ1-1; D gene uncertain. The V end was cut by 7 bases, the J end by 3 bases, with 9 bases between. This CDR3 contains 12 residues. CDR1 KGHSH and CDR2 LQKENI come from the germline V gene. CDR3 sequence reads: CASFSSDTEAFF. The CDR3 coding sequence is TGTGCCAGCTTTAGTTCGGACACTGAAGCTTTCTTT.

This chain links TRBV27 with TRBJ2-7, with 9 bases lining up with TRBD2. CDR1 and CDR2 (germline): MNHEY, SMNVEV (reference sequence). V lost 5 bases, J lost 7 bases, and 18 bases stayed unmatched. The CDR3 length is 17 residues. The CDR3 region has the DNA TGTGCCAGCAGTCTCAGGGGTAGGAGCGGGGGGCCTTCGGAGCAGTACTTC. It specifies CASSLRGRSGGPSEQYF.

This clone was recorded once. The J gene is TRBJ2-2, the V gene TRBV18; no reliable D call. CDR3 length equals 16 residues. Trimming stripped 0 bases from V and 4 bases from J, with 12 bases between. The germline V gene encodes CDR1 KGHSH and CDR2 LQKENI. The CDR3 loop is CASSPPSLGITGELFF. Written as DNA, the CDR3 is TGTGCCAGCTCACCACCGAGTCTCGGTATCACCGGGGAGCTGTTTTTT.

The V and J genes are TRBV27 and TRBJ2-3; D is perhaps TRBD2 (5 bases). Germline-derived CDR1 and CDR2 are MNHEY and SMNVEV (reference sequence). Trimming cost V 4 bases and J 0 bases, with 20 bases left between them. This CDR3 has 18 amino acids. CDR3 sequence reads: CASSYAGLRRSSTDTQYF. In nucleotides, the CDR3 is TGTGCCAGCAGTTATGCGGGCCTTCGCAGGTCAAGCACAGATACGCAGTATTTT.

The chain employs TRBV18 and TRBJ1-1, with 7 bases that match TRBD1. The J segment lost 5 bases and the V segment lost 3 bases, leaving 6 bases of the junction unmatched. The CDR3 covers 14 residues. In germline, CDR1 is KGHSH, CDR2 LQKENI. The CDR3 is CASSPTGQDTEAFF. DNA for the CDR3: TGTGCCAGCTCACCGACAGGGCAGGATACTGAAGCTTTCTTT.

This clone appeared once. This chain joins TRBV9 and TRBJ1-2; TRBD1 is a possible D gene (6 bases). The CDR3 contains 14 residues. With 0 bases removed from V and 5 bases from J, the gap between germline ends came to 11 bases. Germline V gene lookup returns CDR1 SGDLS and CDR2 YYNGEE. The CDR3 nucleotides read TGTGCCAGCAGCGTAGCAGGGGCGCAGTATGGCTACACCTTC. This codes for CASSVAGAQYGYTF.

This clone was found a few times. The chain carries TRBV29-1 and TRBJ1-1; 8 bases line up with TRBD1. V dropped 4 bases and J dropped 3; count of bases not matched to a gene: 7. CDR1 SQVTM and CDR2 ANQGSEA come from the germline V gene. There are 14 residues in the CDR3. CDR3 amino acids: CSVVPGGVDTEAFF. CDR3 bases: TGCAGCGTTGTTCCAGGGGGCGTTGACACTGAAGCTTTCTTT.

The J gene is TRBJ1-2, the V gene TRBV6-1, with no clear D. The germline gives CDR1 MNHNS, CDR2 SASEGT. V lost 0 bases and J lost 8, with 13 bases in between. The CDR3 spans 14 residues. The CDR3 DNA reads as TGTGCCAGCAGTGAAGCTGGCGGTTCGGGGGGCTACACCTTC. The encoded protein is CASSEAGGSGGYTF.